A selection of T cell receptor beta chains follows, all from one sample in a study of PD-L1 blockade in urothelial cancer. Data came from immunoSEQ multiplex PCR; TCRdb stores just in-frame clones and leaves some out. The sample includes roughly 46,000 clones, over 75% seen only once; the top ten take approximately 2%. Sequenced material: PBMCs, taken around atezolizumab (anti-PD-L1) treatment. These receptors originate from a man aged 45-65 years with urothelial cancer. Both conserved end residues are trimmed from each CDR3.

v_gene: TRBV6-5
j_gene: TRBJ1-2
CDR3aa: ASSYAGYGYT

v_gene: TRBV6-1
j_gene: TRBJ1-5
CDR3aa: ASKETGNGQPQH

v_gene: TRBV14
j_gene: TRBJ2-7
CDR3aa: ASSRIGPRGTYEQY

v_gene: TRBV5-6
j_gene: -
CDR3aa: ASSLVGGGSYEQY

v_gene: TRBV28
j_gene: TRBJ2-4
CDR3aa: ASSLDRDRAKNIQY

v_gene: TRBV25-1
j_gene: TRBJ1-1
CDR3aa: ASSTRTGGENTEAF

v_gene: TRBV6-1
j_gene: TRBJ1-2
CDR3aa: ASRETGEVYGYT

v_gene: TRBV18
j_gene: TRBJ2-1
CDR3aa: ASSPSGDYNEQF

v_gene: TRBV11-2
j_gene: TRBJ2-3
CDR3aa: ASSLDPSGGATDTQY

v_gene: TRBV15
j_gene: TRBJ2-2
CDR3aa: ATSRLAGGPGELF

v_gene: TRBV5-1
j_gene: TRBJ2-2
CDR3aa: ASSLEGQGNTGELF

v_gene: TRBV5-1
j_gene: TRBJ2-7
CDR3aa: ASSPGSSEQY

v_gene: TRBV7-9
j_gene: TRBJ1-1
CDR3aa: AGDRGGDTEAF

v_gene: TRBV5-1
j_gene: TRBJ2-7
CDR3aa: ASSLPGLYEQY

v_gene: TRBV7-9
j_gene: TRBJ2-2
CDR3aa: ASSPQTANTGELF

v_gene: TRBV5-1
j_gene: TRBJ2-6
CDR3aa: ASSTGGAGSGANVLT

v_gene: TRBV7-9
j_gene: TRBJ2-3
CDR3aa: AILAADTQY

v_gene: TRBV5-1
j_gene: TRBJ2-2
CDR3aa: ASSGLAGVISPGELF

v_gene: TRBV29-1
j_gene: TRBJ1-5
CDR3aa: SVEEREFMSNQPQH

v_gene: TRBV28
j_gene: TRBJ1-4
CDR3aa: ASSFRQGNEKLF

v_gene: TRBV30
j_gene: TRBJ2-7
CDR3aa: ACRNGTSLHEQY

v_gene: TRBV7-9
j_gene: TRBJ1-5
CDR3aa: ASSNSNQPQH

v_gene: TRBV7-9
j_gene: TRBJ2-7
CDR3aa: ASSLVGGYEQY

v_gene: TRBV27
j_gene: TRBJ2-7
CDR3aa: ASSAPAGTGHLEQY

v_gene: TRBV14
j_gene: TRBJ2-3
CDR3aa: ASSQVSGSADTQY

v_gene: TRBV5-4
j_gene: TRBJ2-6
CDR3aa: ASSPPTPGGANVLT

v_gene: TRBV15
j_gene: TRBJ2-4
CDR3aa: ATSNLGSGKNIQY

v_gene: TRBV27
j_gene: TRBJ2-6
CDR3aa: ASTSHQGAGANVLT

v_gene: TRBV18
j_gene: TRBJ2-2
CDR3aa: ASSGTGANTGELF

v_gene: TRBV5-1
j_gene: TRBJ2-5
CDR3aa: ASSLQSQETQY

v_gene: TRBV9
j_gene: TRBJ1-2
CDR3aa: ASSYTLTGSDGYT

v_gene: TRBV27
j_gene: TRBJ1-1
CDR3aa: ASRPTTGTKYAEAF

v_gene: TRBV7-9
j_gene: TRBJ1-1
CDR3aa: ASSPTGARGNTEAF

v_gene: TRBV28
j_gene: TRBJ2-1
CDR3aa: ASSLPGTSGRLQF

v_gene: TRBV6-4
j_gene: TRBJ1-2
CDR3aa: ASRDGTDYGYT

v_gene: TRBV5-5
j_gene: TRBJ2-3
CDR3aa: ASSLDRGLSDTQY

v_gene: TRBV10-2
j_gene: TRBJ1-5
CDR3aa: ASNTGQQPQH

v_gene: TRBV18
j_gene: TRBJ1-1
CDR3aa: ASKQVDTEAF

v_gene: TRBV6-1
j_gene: TRBJ1-5
CDR3aa: ASSLQGRGQPQH

v_gene: TRBV7-7
j_gene: TRBJ2-5
CDR3aa: ASSLEAGEVKETQY

v_gene: TRBV11-2
j_gene: TRBJ1-4
CDR3aa: ASSPNPPGQRREKLF

v_gene: TRBV5-1
j_gene: TRBJ2-1
CDR3aa: ASSLEPSANNEQF